This TCR beta chain was retrieved from a study of T cell repertoires in cytomegalovirus infection. Study conclusions and caveats: What dominated the ex vivo response were HLA-C-restricted CMV-specific TCR beta clonotypes.

TCRdb used MiXCR to reprocess the reads, holding one entry per CDR3 protein. The top ten clones hold 13% of a sample with approximately 310,000 distinct CDR3 sequences, 25% of them seen once. Points on this clonotype: Antigen specificity is unknown.

Germline values: CDR1 SGHTA, CDR2 FQGNSA. V was pared by 7 bases and J by 5 bases, with 13 bases of the junction left unmatched. There are 16 residues in the CDR3. This specimen consisted of cultured PBMCs, obtained from culture after CMV antigen stimulation. J is TRBJ2-5 and V is TRBV7-2; TRBD2 agrees at 10 bases. The TCR sequence derives from a human donor in good health (CMV status not recorded). Some clones in this sample may be carry-over from other donors' samples. CDR3 protein: CASTEGLAGVFETQYF. In DNA, the CDR3 is TGTGCCAGCACCGAGGGGCTAGCGGGAGTATTTGAGACCCAGTACTTC.